This T cell receptor (beta chain) was captured by sequencing in a study of OX40 agonist ivuxolimab in advanced cancers. As for the study more broadly: Ivuxolimab, which targeted the costimulatory receptor OX40 (CD134), was an agonistic, fully human IgG2 monoclonal antibody. The paper reports the monotherapy dose-escalation portion (N of about 50 patients) of the phase I ivuxolimab trial. Among the roughly 52 dose-escalation patients, around 19 had hepatocellular carcinoma, around 15 melanoma, 9 renal cell carcinoma and 9 head and neck cancer. Patients were allowed to have had prior anti-PD-1, anti-PD-L1 or anti-CTLA-4 therapy, and approximately 37% of the dose-escalation patients had been treated with checkpoint inhibitors. The dose-escalation cohort was 82.7% male with a mean age of about 58 years, ranging from roughly 23 to 80. Peripheral TCRbeta sequencing was intended to test whether TCR sequence diversity was altered and clonal T-cell expansion was caused by ivuxolimab. Partial responses were achieved by three dose-escalation patients, of whom one had hepatocellular carcinoma and two had cutaneous melanoma. Intravenous ivuxolimab was administered to patients every 2 weeks at six dose levels: 0.01, 0.1, 0.3, 1.5, 3 and 10 mg/kg.

What the research found in general, with its limitations: At doses of 0.1 to 3.0 mg/kg, clonal expansion of both CD4+ and CD8+ T cells in blood was seen between baseline and week 6. After ivuxolimab, CD8+ T cells had more expanded clones than CD4+ T cells on average. Which antigens the clonally expanded peripheral T cells were specific for was not determined. Low levels of normalized T-cell clonal expansion were also shown by some nonresponding patients. In partial responders in the 0.1-3.0 mg/kg groups, normalized peripheral clonal expansion was found to be among the lowest, especially among CD8+ T cells.

To sequence the TCRbeta CDR3 region, genomic DNA was isolated from the sorted cells. The immunoSEQ Assay was used for sequencing of TCRbeta CDR3 regions. The table was pulled from immuneACCESS by TCRdb, which kept in-frame rearrangements only. Such tables lose some clones; where checked, under half of the loss comes from unresolved V genes, and the rest has no known cause. This sample is represented by tens of thousands of clones; around 79% of them were singletons. The ten most abundant clones make up about 5% of the sample. The trial excluded patients who had a history of autoimmune disease or who were on systemic immunosuppression. In every dose cohort, peripheral blood was drawn for TCR sequencing at baseline, cycle 4 day 1, and cycle 7 day 1. The samples were drawn from a first-in-human, open-label, multicenter phase I dose-escalation trial of ivuxolimab. The trial enrolled adults with locally advanced or metastatic head and neck squamous cell, hepatocellular, melanoma or renal cell carcinoma. CD4+ and CD8+ T cells were sorted separately from peripheral blood before TCR sequencing.

A word on this clone: The specificity of this receptor is unknown. No qualities accompany the bases; no much larger clone lies one base away.

The origin of this receptor is an adult with an advanced solid tumor such as melanoma, head and neck, liver or kidney cancer. Source: CD4+ or CD8+ T cells sorted from blood, taken in a trial of the OX40 agonist ivuxolimab.

Read as DNA, the sequence is TGTGCCATAAGGGATATCTCTGGAAACACCATATATTTT. It encodes CAIRDISGNTIYF. The V and J segments used are TRBV10-3 and TRBJ1-3; confidence is insufficient to name the D gene. A distance of 9 bases separates the germline ends of V and J, which lose 9 bases and 0 bases respectively. CDR1 is given as ENHRY and CDR2 as SYGVKD, both from the germline V gene. The CDR3 spans 13 residues, from the cysteine through the phenylalanine. Of all the DNA, just the CDR3 is kept, 39 bases in frame from base 1.